The TCR beta chain described here comes from a study of human T cells and chemical hapten exposure. Study-level findings and limits: TCRs at a frequency above 1 in 1000 stayed unchanged with DPC sensitization.

This clonotype occurred many times. Its antigen is undetermined. Noted time point: healthy volunteer bleed at 6 weeks. It was unfractionated whole blood from which total RNA was extracted. The CDR3 extends over 12 amino acids. Germline CDR1 reads KGHSH; CDR2 reads LQKENI. Trimming cost V 6 bases and J 3 bases, with 7 bases left between them. TCRdb re-called the RACE reads with MiXCR, one entry per CDR3 protein. In the table there are fewer than 85,000 distinct CDR3 sequences, about 8.6% of which are singletons. The source of this sequence is a female donor in good health. Some clones in this sample may be carry-over from other donors' samples. Sequencing input: whole blood. The V gene is TRBV18, the J gene TRBJ2-3; the D gene is possibly TRBD2 (5 bases). The CDR3 DNA reads TGTGCCAGCTCTGGAGGTACAGATACGCAGTATTTT. It translates to CASSGGTDTQYF.